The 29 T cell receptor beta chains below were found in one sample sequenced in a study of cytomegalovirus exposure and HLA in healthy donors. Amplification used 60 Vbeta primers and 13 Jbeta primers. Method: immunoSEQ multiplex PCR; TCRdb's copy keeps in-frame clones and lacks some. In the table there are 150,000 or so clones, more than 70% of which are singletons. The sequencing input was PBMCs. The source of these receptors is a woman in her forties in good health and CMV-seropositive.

The CDR3 DNA reads TGTGCCAGCAGCTTAGCCGGACAGGCCTCTGGAAACACCATATATTTT. Translated, it gives CASSLAGQASGNTIYF. This rearrangement joins TRBV13 to TRBJ1-3; 7 bases agree with TRBD1. Trimming took 1 base from V and 0 from J; bases not matched to a gene: 3. The CDR3 is 16 amino acids. The germline CDR1 and CDR2 sequences are PRHDT and FYEKMQ (reference sequence). The variable domain in full, with the rest retrieved from reference TRBV13 and TRBJ1-3, is AAGVIQSPRHLIKEKRETATLKCYPIPRHDTVYWYQQGPGQDPQFLISFYEKMQSDKGSIPDRFSAQQFSDYHSELNMSSLELGDSALYFCASSLAGQASGNTIYFGEGSWLTVV.

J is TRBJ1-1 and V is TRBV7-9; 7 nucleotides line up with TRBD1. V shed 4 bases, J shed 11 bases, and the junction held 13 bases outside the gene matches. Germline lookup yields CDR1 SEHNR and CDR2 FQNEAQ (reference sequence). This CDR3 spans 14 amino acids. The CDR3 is CASSSHETGIAAFF. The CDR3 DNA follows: TGTGCCAGCAGCTCCCACGAGACAGGGATCGCCGCTTTCTTT.

This CDR3 is CASSLAGADTQYF. CDR3 DNA sequence: TGTGCCAGCAGTTTAGCGGGGGCAGATACGCAGTATTTT. The chain carries TRBV28 and TRBJ2-3; the match to TRBD2 covers 7 bases. Germline V gives CDR1 MDHEN, CDR2 SYDVKM. Trimming at V came to 2 bases and at J to 4 bases, leaving 0 bases not matched to a gene. The CDR3 consists of 13 residues.

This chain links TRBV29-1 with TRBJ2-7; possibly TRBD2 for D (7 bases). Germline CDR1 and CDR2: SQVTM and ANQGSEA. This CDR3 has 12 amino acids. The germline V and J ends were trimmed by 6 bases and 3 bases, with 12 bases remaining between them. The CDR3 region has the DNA TGCAGCGTGGGGGGGGCAATCTACGAGCAGTACTTC. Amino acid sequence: CSVGGAIYEQYF.

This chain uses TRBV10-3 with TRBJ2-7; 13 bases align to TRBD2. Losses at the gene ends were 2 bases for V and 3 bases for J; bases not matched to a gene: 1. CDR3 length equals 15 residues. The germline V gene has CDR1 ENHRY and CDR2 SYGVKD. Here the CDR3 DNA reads TGTGCCATCAGTGAGACTAGCGGGAGGGTCTACGAGCAGTACTTC. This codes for CAISETSGRVYEQYF.

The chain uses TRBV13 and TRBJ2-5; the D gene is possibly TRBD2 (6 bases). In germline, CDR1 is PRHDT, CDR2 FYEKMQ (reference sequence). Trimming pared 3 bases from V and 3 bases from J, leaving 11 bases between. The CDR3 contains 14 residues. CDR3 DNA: TGTGCCAGCAGCTTGGGGGGTTGGAAAGAGACCCAGTACTTC. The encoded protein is CASSLGGWKETQYF.

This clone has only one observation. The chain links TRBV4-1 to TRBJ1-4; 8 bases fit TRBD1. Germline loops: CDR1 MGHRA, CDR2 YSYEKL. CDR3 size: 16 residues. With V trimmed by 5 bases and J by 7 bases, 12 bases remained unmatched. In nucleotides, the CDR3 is TGCGCCAGCAGCGCCGTACAGGGGGAACTGGGTGAAAAACTGTTTTTT. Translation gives CASSAVQGELGEKLFF.

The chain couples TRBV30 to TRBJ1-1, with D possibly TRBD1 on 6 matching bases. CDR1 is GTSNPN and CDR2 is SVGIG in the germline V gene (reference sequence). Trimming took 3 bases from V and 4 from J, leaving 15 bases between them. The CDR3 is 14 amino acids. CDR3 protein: CAWSPGLRGTEAFF. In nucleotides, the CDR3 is TGTGCCTGGAGCCCCGGACTCAGGGGCACTGAAGCTTTCTTT.

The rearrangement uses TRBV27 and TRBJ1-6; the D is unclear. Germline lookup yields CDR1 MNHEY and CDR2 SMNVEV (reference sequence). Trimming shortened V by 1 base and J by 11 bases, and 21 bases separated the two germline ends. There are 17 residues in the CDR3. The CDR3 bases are TGTGCCAGCAGTTTATTGGCGGCGGGCATAGTTTTCACACCCCTCCACTTT. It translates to CASSLLAAGIVFTPLHF.

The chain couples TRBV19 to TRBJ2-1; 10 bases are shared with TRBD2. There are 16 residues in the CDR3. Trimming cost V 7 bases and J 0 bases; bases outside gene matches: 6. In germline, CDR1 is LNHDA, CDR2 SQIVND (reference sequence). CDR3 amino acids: CASKAASGSSYNEQFF. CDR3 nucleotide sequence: TGTGCCAGTAAGGCCGCTAGCGGGAGCTCCTACAATGAGCAGTTCTTC. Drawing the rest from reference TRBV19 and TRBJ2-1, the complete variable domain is DGGITQSPKYLFRKEGQNVTLSCEQNLNHDAMYWYRQDPGQGLRLIYYSQIVNDFQKGDIAEGYSVSREKKESFPLTVTSAQKNPTAFYLCASKAASGSSYNEQFFGPGTRLTVL.

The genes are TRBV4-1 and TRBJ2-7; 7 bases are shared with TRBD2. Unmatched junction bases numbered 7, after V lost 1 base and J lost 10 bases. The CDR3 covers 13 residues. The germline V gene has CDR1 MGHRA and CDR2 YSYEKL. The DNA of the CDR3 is TGCGCCAGCAGCCAAGTAAGCGGGGAAAGTCAGTACTTC. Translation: CASSQVSGESQYF.

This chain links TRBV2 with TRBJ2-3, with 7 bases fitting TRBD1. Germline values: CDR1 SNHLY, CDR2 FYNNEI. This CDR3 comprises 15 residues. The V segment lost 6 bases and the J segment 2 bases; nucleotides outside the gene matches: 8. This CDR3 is CASRRTGEDTDTQYF. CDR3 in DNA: TGTGCCAGCAGAAGAACAGGGGAAGACACAGATACGCAGTATTTT.

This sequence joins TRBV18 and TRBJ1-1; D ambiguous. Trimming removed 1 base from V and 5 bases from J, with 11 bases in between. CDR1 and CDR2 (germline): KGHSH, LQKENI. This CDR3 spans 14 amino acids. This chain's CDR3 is CASSPQRAGTEAFF. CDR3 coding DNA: TGTGCCAGCTCACCACAAAGGGCGGGAACTGAAGCTTTCTTT.

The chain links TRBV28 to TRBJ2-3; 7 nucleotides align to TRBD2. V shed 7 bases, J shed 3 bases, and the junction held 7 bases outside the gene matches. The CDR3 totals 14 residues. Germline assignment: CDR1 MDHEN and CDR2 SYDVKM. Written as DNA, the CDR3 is TGTGCCAGCAACGGGGGAGGGTTGACAGATACGCAGTATTTT. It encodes CASNGGGLTDTQYF.

CDR3 region: CASSEGRLNYGYTF. CDR3 sequence (DNA): TGTGCCAGCAGTGAAGGGAGACTTAACTATGGCTACACCTTC. The rearrangement uses TRBV2 and TRBJ1-2, with D hard to call. V lost 1 base and J 1 base, leaving 7 bases between the germline ends. The length of the CDR3 is 14 residues. The germline CDR1 and CDR2 sequences are SNHLY and FYNNEI.

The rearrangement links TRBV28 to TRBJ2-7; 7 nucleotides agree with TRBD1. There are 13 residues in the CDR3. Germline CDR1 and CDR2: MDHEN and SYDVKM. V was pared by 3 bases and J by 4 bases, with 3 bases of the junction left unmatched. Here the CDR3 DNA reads TGTGCCAGCAGTTTGGAACAGGGGTACGAGCAGTACTTC. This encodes CASSLEQGYEQYF.

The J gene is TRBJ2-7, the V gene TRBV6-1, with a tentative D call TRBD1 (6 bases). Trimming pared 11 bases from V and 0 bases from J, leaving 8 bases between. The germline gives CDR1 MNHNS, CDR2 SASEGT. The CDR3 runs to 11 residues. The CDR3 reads CAGGHSYEQYF. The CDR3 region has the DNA TGTGCCGGGGGACACTCCTACGAGCAGTACTTC.

The chain's CDR3 is CASSDFTRSYEQYF. The CDR3 DNA reads as TGTGCCAGCAGTGATTTTACGAGGTCCTACGAGCAGTACTTC. J is TRBJ2-7 and V is TRBV2; no definite D call. Germline V gene sequence: CDR1 SNHLY, CDR2 FYNNEI. The CDR3 is made up of 14 amino acids. V gave up 3 bases and J gave up 1 base, with 10 bases separating them. Drawing the rest from reference TRBV2 and TRBJ2-7, the complete variable domain is EPEVTQTPSHQVTQMGQEVILRCVPISNHLYFYWYRQILGQKVEFLVSFYNNEISEKSEIFDDQFSVERPDGSNFTLKIRSTKLEDSAMYFCASSDFTRSYEQYFGPGTRLTVT.

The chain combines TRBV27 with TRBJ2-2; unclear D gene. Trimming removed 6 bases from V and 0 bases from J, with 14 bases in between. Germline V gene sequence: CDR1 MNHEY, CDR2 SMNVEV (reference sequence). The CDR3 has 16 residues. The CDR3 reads CASRVSENTNTGELFF. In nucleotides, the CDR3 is TGTGCCAGCAGGGTGTCGGAGAATACGAACACCGGGGAGCTGTTTTTT.

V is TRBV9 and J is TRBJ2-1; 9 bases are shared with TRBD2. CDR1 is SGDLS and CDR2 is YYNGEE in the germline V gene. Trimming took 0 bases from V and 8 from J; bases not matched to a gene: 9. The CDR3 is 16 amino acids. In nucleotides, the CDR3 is TGTGCCAGCAGCGTAGATGCGGGAGGGCAAGGGTATGAGCAGTTCTTC. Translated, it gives CASSVDAGGQGYEQFF.

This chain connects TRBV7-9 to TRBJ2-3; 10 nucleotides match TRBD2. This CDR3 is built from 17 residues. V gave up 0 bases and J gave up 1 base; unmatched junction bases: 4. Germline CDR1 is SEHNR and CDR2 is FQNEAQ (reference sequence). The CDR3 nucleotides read TGTGCCAGCAGCTTAGCTCGAGCGGGAGGGCGCACAGATACGCAGTATTTT. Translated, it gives CASSLARAGGRTDTQYF.

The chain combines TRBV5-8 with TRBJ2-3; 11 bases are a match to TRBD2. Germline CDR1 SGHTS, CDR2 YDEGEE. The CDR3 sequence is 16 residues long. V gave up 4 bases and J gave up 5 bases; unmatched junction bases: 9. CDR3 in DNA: TGTGCCAGCAGCATGGCACTAGCGGGAGTGGTAGATACGCAGTATTTT. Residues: CASSMALAGVVDTQYF.

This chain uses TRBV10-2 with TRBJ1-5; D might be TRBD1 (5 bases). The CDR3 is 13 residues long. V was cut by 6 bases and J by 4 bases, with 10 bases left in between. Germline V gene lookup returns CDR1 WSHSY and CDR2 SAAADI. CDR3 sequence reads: CASRGLLNQPQHF. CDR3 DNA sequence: TGCGCCAGCAGGGGACTGCTGAATCAGCCCCAGCATTTT.

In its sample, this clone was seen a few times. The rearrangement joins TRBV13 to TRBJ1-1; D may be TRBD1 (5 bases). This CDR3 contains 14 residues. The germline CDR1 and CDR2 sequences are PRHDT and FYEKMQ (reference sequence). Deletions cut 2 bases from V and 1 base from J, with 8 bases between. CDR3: CASSLRGPNTEAFF. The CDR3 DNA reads TGTGCCAGCAGCTTAAGGGGTCCGAACACTGAAGCTTTCTTT.

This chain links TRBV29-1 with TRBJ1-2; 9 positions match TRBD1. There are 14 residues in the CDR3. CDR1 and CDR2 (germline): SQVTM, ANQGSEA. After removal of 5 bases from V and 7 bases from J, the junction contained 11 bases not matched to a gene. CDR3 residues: CSVKPGQGAGGYTF. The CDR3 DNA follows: TGCAGCGTTAAACCGGGACAGGGCGCGGGTGGCTACACCTTC.

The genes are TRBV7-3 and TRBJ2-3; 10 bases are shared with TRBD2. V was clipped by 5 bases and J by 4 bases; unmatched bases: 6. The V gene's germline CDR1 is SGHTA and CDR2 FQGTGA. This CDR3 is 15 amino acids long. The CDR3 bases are TGTGCCAGCAGCCAGACTAGCGGGTGGGCAGATACGCAGTATTTT. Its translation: CASSQTSGWADTQYF.

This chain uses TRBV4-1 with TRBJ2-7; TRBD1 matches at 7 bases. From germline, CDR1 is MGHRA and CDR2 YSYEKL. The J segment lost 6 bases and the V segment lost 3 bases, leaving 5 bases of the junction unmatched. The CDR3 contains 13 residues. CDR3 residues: CASSQETGVEQYF. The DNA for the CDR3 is TGCGCCAGCAGCCAGGAAACAGGGGTCGAGCAGTACTTC.

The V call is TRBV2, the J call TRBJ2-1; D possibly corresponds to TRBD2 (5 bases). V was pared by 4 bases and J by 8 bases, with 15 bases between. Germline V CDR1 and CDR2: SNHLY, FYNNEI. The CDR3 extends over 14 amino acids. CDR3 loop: CASSVDRGRDEQFF. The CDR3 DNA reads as TGTGCCAGCAGTGTCGATCGGGGTAGGGATGAGCAGTTCTTC. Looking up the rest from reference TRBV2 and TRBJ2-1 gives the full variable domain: EPEVTQTPSHQVTQMGQEVILRCVPISNHLYFYWYRQILGQKVEFLVSFYNNEISEKSEIFDDQFSVERPDGSNFTLKIRSTKLEDSAMYFCASSVDRGRDEQFFGPGTRLTVL.

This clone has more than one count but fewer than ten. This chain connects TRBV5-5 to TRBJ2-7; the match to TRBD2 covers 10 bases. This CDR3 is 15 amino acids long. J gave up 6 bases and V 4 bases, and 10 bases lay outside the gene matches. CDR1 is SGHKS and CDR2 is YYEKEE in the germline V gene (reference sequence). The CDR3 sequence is CASSKLAGRAGEQYF. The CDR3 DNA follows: TGTGCCAGCAGCAAACTAGCGGGGAGAGCCGGCGAGCAGTACTTC. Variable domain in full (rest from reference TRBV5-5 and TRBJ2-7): DAGVTQSPTHLIKTRGQQVTLRCSPISGHKSVSWYQQVLGQGPQFIFQYYEKEERGRGNFPDRFSARQFPNYSSELNVNALLLGDSALYLCASSKLAGRAGEQYFGPGTRLTVT.